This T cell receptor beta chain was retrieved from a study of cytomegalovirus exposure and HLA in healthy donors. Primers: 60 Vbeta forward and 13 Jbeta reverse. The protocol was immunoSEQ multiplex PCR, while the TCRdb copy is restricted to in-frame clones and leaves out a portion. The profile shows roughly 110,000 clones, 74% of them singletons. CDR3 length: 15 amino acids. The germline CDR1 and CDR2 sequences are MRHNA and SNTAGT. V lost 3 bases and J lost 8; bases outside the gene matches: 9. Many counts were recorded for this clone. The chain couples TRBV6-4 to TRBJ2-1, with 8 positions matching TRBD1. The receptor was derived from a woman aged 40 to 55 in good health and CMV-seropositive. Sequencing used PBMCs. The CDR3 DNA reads TGTGCCAGCAGTGAAGGAGGACAGGGTGCGGATGAGCAGTTCTTC. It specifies CASSEGGQGADEQFF.